This T cell receptor beta chain was documented in a study of blood T cell repertoires in COVID-19. Study background: Donors in the United States, Italy and Spain gave samples during acute or convalescent COVID-19. Sources were T cells, B-cell-depleted T cells, or PBMCs; the material itself was cDNA or gDNA.

Germline V CDR1 and CDR2: SGHAT, FQNNGV. Trimming left V 5 bases short and J 4 bases short, with 17 bases between. This CDR3 has 15 residues. This clone showed up just once. Original handling: Amplifying reference gene primers gave estimates of nucleated cell counts. Clones were sequenced by immunoSEQ multiplex PCR, and TCRdb holds only the in-frame ones, with some missing. V and J calls and clone size are copied from that table; D and trimming were computed from the DNA. The table shows roughly 41,000 clones, with more than 75% occurring only once. The J gene is TRBJ1-1, the V gene TRBV11-2, with D possibly being TRBD1 (5 bases). Sequenced material: peripheral blood. This receptor was obtained from a human donor in a cohort sampled during active COVID-19. CDR3 sequence (DNA): TGTGCCAGCAGCGCTGGCAGGGAGGCCGGCACTGAAGCTTTCTTT. Residues: CASSAGREAGTEAFF.